This record looks at one TCR beta chain sequence and its context. Its antigen is as yet unknown. The sample belongs to a study of STAT5B mutations in CD4+ large granular lymphocyte leukemia. Study-wide results and caveats: 8/27 top patient clones versus 2/35 control clones were TRBV06-family. Without putative leukemic clones, patient CD4-sorted repertoires remained more clonal than healthy CD4+ repertoires. No patients shared main leukemic clonotypes, though 20% to 25% appeared at low frequency elsewhere. Higher CD4+ than CD8+ T-LGLL clonality might reflect small sample size.

Germline lookup yields CDR1 SEHNR and CDR2 FQNEAQ (reference sequence). The CDR3 sequence is 16 residues long. V lost 1 base, J lost 1 base, and 4 bases stayed unmatched. Assay: immunoSEQ multiplex PCR; the TCRdb copy retains only in-frame clones and omits some. The top ten clones hold 1.5% to 1.7% of a sample with roughly 48,000 clones, less than 85% of them seen once. Source material: CD4+ T cells from blood buffy coats. The chain couples TRBV7-9 to TRBJ1-5; the match to TRBD1 covers 7 bases. This clonotype was obtained from a human donor in good health. Written as DNA, the CDR3 is TGTGCCAGCAGCTTAGTAGGGGGCGGAAGCAATCAGCCCCAGCATTTT. This encodes CASSLVGGGSNQPQHF. Combining the CDR3 with reference TRBV7-9 and TRBJ1-5 gives the whole variable domain DTGVSQNPRHKITKRGQNVTFRCDPISEHNRLYWYRQTLGQGPEFLTYFQNEAQLEKSRLLSDRFSAERPKGSFSTLEIQRTEQGDSAMYLCASSLVGGGSNQPQHFGDGTRLSIL.